The rows below give T cell receptor beta chains drawn from one sample of a study of CD8 T cells in Susac syndrome. TCRdb reanalysed the immunoSEQ multiplex PCR reads using MiXCR and keeps one entry per CDR3 protein. The table records approximately 230,000 distinct CDR3 sequences, 85% to 95% of them present only once. Sequences were obtained from CD4+ T cells from PBMCs. The origin of the receptors is a human donor with multiple sclerosis. The CDR3 runs from the conserved cysteine through the conserved F or W. The order of the fields is clone size, D gene, V gene, J gene, CDR3 DNA, CDR3 protein. A D gene is named only where the DNA matches it firmly. Size is stated for part of the rows, as once, few or many counts, or as a class when the clone is expanded.

-	-	TRBV4-1	TRBJ1-2	TGCGCCAGCAGCCAAGAAGTCATCGACAGAGGCTACACCTTC	CASSQEVIDRGYTF
-	-	TRBV6-6	TRBJ1-5	TGTGCCAGCACCCACACGGGTCAGCCCCAGCATTTT	CASTHTGQPQHF
-	-	TRBV12-3/TRBV12-4	TRBJ2-3	TGTGCCAGCAACACATGGACAGTTGGCACAGATACGCAGTATTTT	CASNTWTVGTDTQYF
-	TRBD1	TRBV4-1	TRBJ1-1	TGCGCCAGCAGCCGACAGGGGGCTCCAGACCTTGAAGCTTTCTTT	CASSRQGAPDLEAFF
-	-	TRBV30	TRBJ2-3	TGTGCCTCAGGGGGGGCAGTTCATACGCAGTATTTT	CASGGAVHTQYF
-	-	TRBV4-1	TRBJ1-1	TGCGCCAGCAGCCAAGATTCGGGGTTTAGGACAGAACCCAGGGTCACTGAAGCTTTCTTT	CASSQDSGFRTEPRVTEAFF
-	-	TRBV15	TRBJ1-4	TGTGCCACCAGCAGGACTGACAGTCCACTTAATGAAAAACTGTTTTTT	CATSRTDSPLNEKLFF
once	-	TRBV7-2	TRBJ2-3	TGTGCCAGCAGCCAAAGAGGACAGAGCACAGATACGCAGTATTTT	CASSQRGQSTDTQYF
few	-	TRBV12-3/TRBV12-4	TRBJ1-1	TGTGCCAGCAGTTTGGGCAGAGACACTGAAGCTTTCTTT	CASSLGRDTEAFF
once	TRBD1	TRBV11-2	TRBJ2-7	TGTGCCAGCAGCTTAGGGACAGGGAGAATTGGCGAGCAGTACTTC	CASSLGTGRIGEQYF
-	-	TRBV6-2/TRBV6-3	TRBJ2-2	TGTGCCAGCACCCCGACGGACACCGGGGAGCTGTTTTTT	CASTPTDTGELFF
-	-	TRBV20-1	TRBJ2-7	TGCAGTGCTAATCCCGGACGGCGACACGGGGACGAGCAGTACTTC	CSANPGRRHGDEQYF
-	-	TRBV25-1	TRBJ1-3	TGTGCCAGCAGTGAATCAAAGGGAAAATCCTCTGGAAACACCATATATTTT	CASSESKGKSSGNTIYF
once	TRBD1	TRBV6-1	TRBJ2-7	TGTGCCAGCAGTGTCCGGGACAGGGATGTCTACGAGCAGTACTTC	CASSVRDRDVYEQYF
-	-	TRBV7-9	TRBJ2-1	TGTGCCAGCAGCTTACAGGTTTATGGTGAGCAGTTCTTC	CASSLQVYGEQFF
-	-	TRBV12-5	TRBJ1-1	TGTGCTAGTGGCCCAGCCTCGGTGAACACTGAAGCTTTCTTT	CASGPASVNTEAFF
-	-	TRBV2	TRBJ1-4	TGTGCCAGCAGCACCGCGACAGAAAAACTGTTTTTT	CASSTATEKLFF
-	-	TRBV6-5	TRBJ1-1	TGTGCCAGCAGTTACGCGGCGAACACTGAAGCTTTCTTT	CASSYAANTEAFF
-	TRBD2	TRBV3-1	TRBJ2-1	TGTGCCAGCAGCCATTTAAGCGGGAGCCATGAGCAGTTCTTC	CASSHLSGSHEQFF
-	-	TRBV7-8	TRBJ2-5	TGTGCCAGCAGAATAGAGGACAGCCAAGAGACCCAGTACTTC	CASRIEDSQETQYF
-	-	TRBV4-2	TRBJ1-5	TGTGCCAGCAGCCAAGGGAGGACGACTCAGCCCCAGCATTTT	CASSQGRTTQPQHF
once	TRBD2	TRBV20-1	TRBJ2-2	TGCAGTGCCAGGGGGACTAGCGGGGGGGCGAACACCGGGGAGCTGTTTTTT	CSARGTSGGANTGELFF
-	-	TRBV5-1	TRBJ1-1	TGCGCCAGCAGCCTAAGGCCAGGGGACACTGAAGCTTTCTTT	CASSLRPGDTEAFF
-	-	TRBV25-1	TRBJ2-5	TGTGCCAGCATAGGGAACCAAGAGACCCAGTACTTC	CASIGNQETQYF
-	-	TRBV6-6	TRBJ2-1	TGTGCCAGCAGTTACAATGAGCAGTTCTTC	CASSYNEQFF
-	TRBD2	TRBV5-1	TRBJ2-3	TGCGCCAGCAGCCTTAGCGGGGGGGCCGAGGTAGATACGCAGTATTTT	CASSLSGGAEVDTQYF
-	-	TRBV6-1	TRBJ2-5	TGTGCCAGCAGGGGCAGGACGCAAGAGACCCAGTACTTC	CASRGRTQETQYF
-	TRBD2	TRBV3-1	TRBJ2-1	TGTGCCAGCAGCCAACTTGGGACTAGACGGGTAGGCTATGCTGGGGAGAATGAGCAGTTCTTC	CASSQLGTRRVGYAGENEQFF
-	-	TRBV19	TRBJ1-5	TGTGCCAGTAGTATCCAGGATCAGCCCCAGCATTTT	CASSIQDQPQHF
-	-	TRBV3-1	TRBJ2-1	TGTGCCAGCAGCCAAGGCACGGGGGGCGGTTACAATGAGCAGTTCTTC	CASSQGTGGGYNEQFF
-	-	TRBV12-3/TRBV12-4	TRBJ1-1	TGTGCCAGCAGTTTTACAGGGAGGAGGAACACTGAAGCTTTCTTT	CASSFTGRRNTEAFF
-	-	TRBV7-2	TRBJ2-2	TGTGCCAGCAGCTTTGGGCAGCCCGGGGAGCTGTTTTTT	CASSFGQPGELFF
-	-	TRBV10-3	TRBJ2-7	TGTGCCATCCCCGGGCCAATGGGCCCGGGAGAGCAGTACTTC	CAIPGPMGPGEQYF
-	TRBD1	TRBV19	TRBJ2-5	TGTGCCAGTAGTCTCTCCTCCGGGACAGTCCAAGAGACCCAGTACTTC	CASSLSSGTVQETQYF
-	-	TRBV29-1	TRBJ1-1	TGCAGCGTCGAGGACGGTATGAACACTGAAGCTTTCTTT	CSVEDGMNTEAFF
-	TRBD1	TRBV20-1	TRBJ2-7	TGCAGTGCTAGAGATCTGGACAGGGGTTACGAGCAGTACTTC	CSARDLDRGYEQYF
once	TRBD2	TRBV3-1	TRBJ2-7	TGTGCCAGCAGCCAAGGTAGCGGGGGGGCCTACGAGCAGTACTTC	CASSQGSGGAYEQYF
-	-	TRBV20-1	TRBJ1-1	TGCAGTGCTAGGGGCCAGGGGAATTCTGAAGCTTTCTTT	CSARGQGNSEAFF
once	TRBD2	TRBV12-3/TRBV12-4	TRBJ2-6	TGTGCCAGCAGTCTGGGGACTACCATCTCTGGGGCCAACGTCCTGACTTTC	CASSLGTTISGANVLTF
-	TRBD1	TRBV18	TRBJ1-1	TGTGCCAGCTCACCCGGACAGGGAGCTTTCTTT	CASSPGQGAFF
few	-	TRBV5-1	TRBJ2-2	TGCGCCAGCTCTCCCCACGGGACCCTCACCGGGGAGCTGTTTTTT	CASSPHGTLTGELFF
-	-	TRBV5-1	TRBJ1-1	TGCGCCAGCAGCTTCGGACAGACAAACACTGAAGCTTTCTTT	CASSFGQTNTEAFF
-	-	TRBV5-1	TRBJ1-5	TGCGCCAGCAGAGACAGGTCGGATCAGCCCCAGCATTTT	CASRDRSDQPQHF
-	TRBD2	TRBV29-1	TRBJ2-1	TGCAGCGTCTCAAGGGGGCTAGCGGGAGGGCGAGCCTACAATGAGCAGTTCTTC	CSVSRGLAGGRAYNEQFF